This TCR beta chain originates from a study of cytomegalovirus exposure and HLA in healthy donors. The wider study: Of the donors genotyped, several hundred in all, 65% to 90% fell in the Caucasian-associated ancestry cluster. Notes on the study in general: The likely origin of a cluster of highly shared sequence variants was a sequencing artifact. The authors enumerated 180 or so TCR beta chains as linked to cytomegalovirus. A link between a missense DCLRE1C variant and TCR beta V- and J-gene trimming emerged from a later analysis.

Trimming took 0 bases from V and 9 from J, leaving 9 bases between them. Germline V gene lookup returns CDR1 LNHNV and CDR2 YYDKDF (reference sequence). CDR3 length equals 14 residues. To note about this clone: Its target is not known.

13 Jbeta primers and 60 Vbeta primers were used for the PCR. Only in-frame clones appear in the TCRdb table, and some are missing; sequencing was by immunoSEQ multiplex PCR. The sample lists about 190,000 clones, 81% occurring once. The chain recombines TRBV15 with TRBJ1-6, with D unresolved. The receptor comes from a middle-aged man in good health and CMV-seropositive. The sample comprised PBMCs. DNA of the CDR3: TGTGCCACCAGCAGAGACGGCGCGGGTTCACCCCTCCACTTT. Its protein product is CATSRDGAGSPLHF.